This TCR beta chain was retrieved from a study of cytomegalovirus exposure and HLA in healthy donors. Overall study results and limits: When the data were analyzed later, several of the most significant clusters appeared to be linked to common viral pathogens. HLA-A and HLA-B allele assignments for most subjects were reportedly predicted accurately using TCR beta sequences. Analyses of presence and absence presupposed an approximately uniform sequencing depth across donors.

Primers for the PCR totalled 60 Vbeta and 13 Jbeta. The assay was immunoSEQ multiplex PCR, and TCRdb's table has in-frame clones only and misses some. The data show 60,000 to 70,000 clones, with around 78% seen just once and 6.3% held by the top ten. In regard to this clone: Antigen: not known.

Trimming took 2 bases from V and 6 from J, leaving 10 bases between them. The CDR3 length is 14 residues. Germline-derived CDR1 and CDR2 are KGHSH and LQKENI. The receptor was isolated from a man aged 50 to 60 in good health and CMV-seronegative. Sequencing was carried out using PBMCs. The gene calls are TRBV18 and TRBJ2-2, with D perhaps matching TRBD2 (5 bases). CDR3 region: CASSPIEGSGELFF. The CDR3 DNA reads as TGTGCCAGCTCACCAATTGAGGGATCCGGGGAGCTGTTTTTT.